These 11 T cell receptor beta chains were all obtained from the same sample, sequenced in a study of glioma-infiltrating T cells. Amplification of TCR alpha and beta CDR3 regions from RNA used iRepertoire nested multiplex PCR. TCRdb re-called the multiplex PCR reads through MiXCR, storing one row per CDR3 protein. The sample holds about 140,000 distinct CDR3 sequences, about two fifths seen once. Sequencing was carried out using glioma tissue, nonneoplastic brain tissue, or PBMCs (not recorded which). The origin of the receptors is a human donor with low-grade glioma or glioblastoma, undergoing nonglioma brain surgery, or in good health (not recorded which).

The table lists this clonotype with many counts. The chain couples TRBV6-1 to TRBJ2-7; tentative D call: TRBD1 (5 bases). V lost 6 bases, J lost 5 bases, and 8 bases lay in between. The CDR3 runs to 11 residues. CDR1 is MNHNS, CDR2 SASEGT, per germline. For the CDR3, the DNA is TGTGCCAGCAGCCAGGGCCACGAGCAGTACTTC. It yields the protein CASSQGHEQYF.

The V gene is TRBV4-1, the J gene TRBJ2-5; 11 bases fit TRBD1. J lost 5 bases, V lost 6 bases, and 8 bases had no gene match. The germline gives CDR1 MGHRA, CDR2 YSYEKL. CDR3 length equals 15 residues. This CDR3 reads CASSNGQGAGETQYF. The CDR3 nucleotides read TGCGCCAGCAGTAATGGACAGGGGGCTGGGGAGACCCAGTACTTC.

The CDR3 coding sequence is TGCAGTGCTAGAGATCCGACAGGGCCCCATGAGCAGTTCTTC. This encodes CSARDPTGPHEQFF. The chain uses TRBV20-1 and TRBJ2-1; 7 bases map to TRBD1. Germline V gene sequence: CDR1 DFQATT, CDR2 SNEGSKA (reference sequence). J was trimmed by 8 bases and V by 0 bases; bases with no gene match: 7. The CDR3 sequence is 14 residues long.

This clonotype has more than one count but fewer than ten. The rearrangement uses TRBV10-3 and TRBJ2-5; 11 nucleotides match TRBD2. The CDR3 has 14 amino acids. J gave up 4 bases and V 3 bases, and 1 base lay outside the gene matches. The germline V gene encodes CDR1 ENHRY and CDR2 SYGVKD. The CDR3 reads CAISETSGGETQYF. In DNA form, the CDR3 reads TGTGCCATCAGTGAAACTAGCGGGGGAGAGACCCAGTACTTC.

This chain connects TRBV20-1 to TRBJ2-7, with a weak D call TRBD1 (6 bases). CDR3 length: 13 amino acids. Trimming shortened V by 6 bases and J by 4 bases, and 16 bases separated the two germline ends. The germline V gene encodes CDR1 DFQATT and CDR2 SNEGSKA (reference sequence). In nucleotides, the CDR3 is TGCAGTGCCCTTGCCACAGGGAGTTACGAGCAGTACTTC. Its protein is CSALATGSYEQYF.

Only one count was recorded for this clonotype. The chain has TRBV19 and TRBJ1-5; D remains unclear. The length of the CDR3 is 14 residues. From germline, CDR1 is LNHDA and CDR2 SQIVND (reference sequence). With 2 bases removed from V and 7 bases from J, the gap between germline ends came to 12 bases. The CDR3 region is CASSIYDRSQPQHF. The CDR3, as DNA: TGTGCCAGTAGTATATATGACCGCTCGCAGCCCCAGCATTTT.

The rearrangement links TRBV20-1 to TRBJ2-3; 11 nucleotides match TRBD2. This CDR3 is 14 amino acids long. J gave up 3 bases and V 3 bases, and 2 bases lay outside the gene matches. The germline CDR1 and CDR2 sequences are DFQATT and SNEGSKA (reference sequence). The CDR3, as DNA: TGCAGTGCTAGTACTAGCGGGAGAACAGATACGCAGTATTTT. Encoded protein: CSASTSGRTDTQYF.

Comment on this clonotype: One junction end disagrees with the germline gene, perhaps due to a read error. The chain employs TRBV6-6 and TRBJ2-1; maybe TRBD2 (6 bases). The CDR3 totals 16 residues. Germline lookup yields CDR1 MNHNY and CDR2 SVGAGI (reference sequence). The CDR3 bases are TGTGCCAGCAGTTACTCGACTAGTCTACTTTCTAGTGAGAAGTTCTTC. Amino acid sequence: CASSYSTSLLSSEKFF.

This clonotype has a single count. The chain joins TRBV28 to TRBJ2-7; D uncertain. There are 14 residues in the CDR3. Germline assignment: CDR1 MDHEN and CDR2 SYDVKM. Trimming cost V 2 bases and J 2 bases, with 10 bases left between them. The CDR3 DNA is TGTGCCAGCAGTTTACCAGGCGAAGCCTACGAGCAGTACTTC. Protein sequence: CASSLPGEAYEQYF.

The chain has TRBV4-3 and TRBJ2-3; the D gene is possibly TRBD2 (5 bases). Germline V gene data show CDR1 as LGHNA and CDR2 as YSLEER. The V gene lost 5 bases and the J gene lost 2 bases, with 11 bases spanning the gap. This CDR3 region has 14 residues. CDR3 protein: CASSVSGTTDTQYF. CDR3 coding DNA: TGCGCCAGCAGCGTGTCGGGAACCACAGATACGCAGTATTTT.

J is TRBJ2-3 and V is TRBV2; 9 bases are shared with TRBD1. This CDR3 has 14 amino acids. Trimming at V came to 11 bases and at J to 2 bases, leaving 8 bases not matched to a gene. Germline CDR1 is SNHLY and CDR2 is FYNNEI. The CDR3, as DNA: TGTGCCTCCGGGACAGGGACCTCCACAGATACGCAGTATTTT. This gives the protein CASGTGTSTDTQYF.